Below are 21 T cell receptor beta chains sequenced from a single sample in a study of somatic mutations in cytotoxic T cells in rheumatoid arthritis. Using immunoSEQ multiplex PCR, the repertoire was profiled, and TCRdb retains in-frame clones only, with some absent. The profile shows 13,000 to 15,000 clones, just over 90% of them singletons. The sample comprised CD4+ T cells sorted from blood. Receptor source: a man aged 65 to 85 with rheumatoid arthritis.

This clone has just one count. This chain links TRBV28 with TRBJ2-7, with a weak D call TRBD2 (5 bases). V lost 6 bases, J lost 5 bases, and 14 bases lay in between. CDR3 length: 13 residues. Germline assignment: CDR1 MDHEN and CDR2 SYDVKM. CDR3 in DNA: TGTGCCAGCAGCCACCCCACGAGGGACGAGCAGTACTTC. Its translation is CASSHPTRDEQYF.

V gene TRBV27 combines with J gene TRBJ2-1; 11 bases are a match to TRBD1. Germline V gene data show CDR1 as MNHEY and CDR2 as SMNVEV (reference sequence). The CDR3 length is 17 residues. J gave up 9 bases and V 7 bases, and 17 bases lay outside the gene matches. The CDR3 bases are TGTGCCAGCAACCCGTACGATCAAGGACAGGGGGCGAGTGAGCAGTTCTTC. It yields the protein CASNPYDQGQGASEQFF.

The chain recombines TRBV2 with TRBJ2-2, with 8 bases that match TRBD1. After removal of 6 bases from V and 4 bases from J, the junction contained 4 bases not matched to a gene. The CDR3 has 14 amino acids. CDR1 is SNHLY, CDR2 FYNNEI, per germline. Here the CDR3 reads CASRDREITGELFF. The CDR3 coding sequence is TGTGCCAGCAGGGACAGGGAAATCACCGGGGAGCTGTTTTTT.

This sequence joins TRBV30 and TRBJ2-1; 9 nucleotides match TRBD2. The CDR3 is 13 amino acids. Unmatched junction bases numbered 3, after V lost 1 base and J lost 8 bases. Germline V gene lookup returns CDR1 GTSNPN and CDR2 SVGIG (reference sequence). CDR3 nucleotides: TGTGCCTGGAGTGGGGGACTAGCATATGAGCAGTTCTTC. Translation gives CAWSGGLAYEQFF.

In DNA, the CDR3 is TGCGCCAGCAGTCCGGACAGACCTATCACCGGGGAGCTGTTTTTT. Translation: CASSPDRPITGELFF. This rearrangement joins TRBV5-1 to TRBJ2-2, with a possible D match to TRBD1 (6 bases). V lost 5 bases to trimming and J lost 4 bases, with 15 bases between them. The germline CDR1 and CDR2 sequences are SGHRS and YFSETQ. There are 15 residues in the CDR3.

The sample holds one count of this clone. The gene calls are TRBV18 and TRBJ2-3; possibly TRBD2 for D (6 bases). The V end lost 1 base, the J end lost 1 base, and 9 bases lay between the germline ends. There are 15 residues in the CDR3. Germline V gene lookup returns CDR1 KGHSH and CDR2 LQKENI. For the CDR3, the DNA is TGTGCCAGCTCACCACGGAGGGTTGGCACAGATACGCAGTATTTT. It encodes CASSPRRVGTDTQYF. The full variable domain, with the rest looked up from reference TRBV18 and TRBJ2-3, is NAGVMQNPRHLVRRRGQEARLRCSPMKGHSHVYWYRQLPEEGLKFMVYLQKENIIDESGMPKERFSAEFPKEGPSILRIQQVVRGDSAAYFCASSPRRVGTDTQYFGPGTRLTVL.

The CDR3 DNA reads TGCGCCAGCAGTGAACAGAGCACAGATACGCAGTATTTT. Encoded protein: CASSEQSTDTQYF. This chain links TRBV10-1 with TRBJ2-3; the D is unclear. The germline V gene has CDR1 WNHNN and CDR2 SYGVQD (reference sequence). The CDR3 has 13 amino acids. The germline V and J ends were trimmed by 3 bases and 0 bases, with 4 bases remaining between them.

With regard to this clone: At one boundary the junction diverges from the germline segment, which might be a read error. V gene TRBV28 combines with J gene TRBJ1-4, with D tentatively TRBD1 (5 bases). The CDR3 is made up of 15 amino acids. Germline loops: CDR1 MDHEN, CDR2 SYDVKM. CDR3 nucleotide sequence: TGTGCCAGCAGTTTCGGTGGGGCAACAAATGAAAAACTGTTTTTT. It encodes CASSFGGATNEKLFF.

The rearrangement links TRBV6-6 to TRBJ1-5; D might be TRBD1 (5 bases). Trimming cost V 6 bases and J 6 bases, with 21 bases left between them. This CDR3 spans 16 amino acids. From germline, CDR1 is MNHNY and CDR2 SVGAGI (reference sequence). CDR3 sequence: CASSRGWSAGGQPQHF. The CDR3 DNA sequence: TGTGCCAGCAGCCGTGGGTGGTCGGCCGGGGGTCAGCCCCAGCATTTT.

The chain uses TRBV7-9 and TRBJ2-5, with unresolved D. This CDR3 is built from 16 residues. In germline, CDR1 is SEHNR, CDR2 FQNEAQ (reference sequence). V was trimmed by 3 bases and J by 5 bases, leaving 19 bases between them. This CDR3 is CASSFSGSSGLETQYF. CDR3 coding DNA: TGTGCCAGCAGCTTTTCCGGTAGTTCAGGATTGGAGACCCAGTACTTC.

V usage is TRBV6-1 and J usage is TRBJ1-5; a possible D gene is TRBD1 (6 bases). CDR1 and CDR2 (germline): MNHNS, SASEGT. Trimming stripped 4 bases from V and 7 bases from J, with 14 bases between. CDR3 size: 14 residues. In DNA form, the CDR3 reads TGTGCCAGCAGTGCACAGGGCAATGACCAGCCCCAGCATTTT. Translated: CASSAQGNDQPQHF.

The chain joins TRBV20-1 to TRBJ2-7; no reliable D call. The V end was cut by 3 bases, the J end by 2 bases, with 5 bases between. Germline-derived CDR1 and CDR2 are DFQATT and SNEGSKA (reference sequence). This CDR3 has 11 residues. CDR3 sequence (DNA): TGCAGTGCTAGTAACACCTACGAGCAGTACTTC. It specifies CSASNTYEQYF.

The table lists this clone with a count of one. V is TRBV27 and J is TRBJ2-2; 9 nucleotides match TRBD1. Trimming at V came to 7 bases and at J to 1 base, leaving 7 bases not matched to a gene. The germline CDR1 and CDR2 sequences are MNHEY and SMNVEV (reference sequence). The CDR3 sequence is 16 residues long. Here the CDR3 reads CASKIQGALNTGELFF. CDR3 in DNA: TGTGCCAGCAAAATACAGGGGGCATTGAACACCGGGGAGCTGTTTTTT.

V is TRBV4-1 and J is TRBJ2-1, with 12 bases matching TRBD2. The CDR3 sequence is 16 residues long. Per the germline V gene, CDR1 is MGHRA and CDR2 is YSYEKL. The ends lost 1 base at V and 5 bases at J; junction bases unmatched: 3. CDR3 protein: CASSQGGLAGHNEQFF. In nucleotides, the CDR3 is TGCGCCAGCAGCCAAGGGGGACTAGCGGGCCACAATGAGCAGTTCTTC.

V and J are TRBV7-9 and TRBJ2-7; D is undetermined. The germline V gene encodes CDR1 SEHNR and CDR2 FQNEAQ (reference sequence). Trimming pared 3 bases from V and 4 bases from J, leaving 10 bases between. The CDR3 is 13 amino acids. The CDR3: CASSFLGRYEQYF. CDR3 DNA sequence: TGTGCCAGCAGCTTCCTTGGTCGGTACGAGCAGTACTTC.

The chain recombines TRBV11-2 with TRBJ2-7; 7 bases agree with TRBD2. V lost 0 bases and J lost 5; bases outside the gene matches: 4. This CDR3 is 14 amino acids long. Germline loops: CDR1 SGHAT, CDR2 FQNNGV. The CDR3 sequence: CASSLDLGLHEQYF. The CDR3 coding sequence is TGTGCCAGCAGCTTAGATTTGGGACTACACGAGCAGTACTTC. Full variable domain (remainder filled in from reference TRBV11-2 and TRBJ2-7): EAGVAQSPRYKIIEKRQSVAFWCNPISGHATLYWYQQILGQGPKLLIQFQNNGVVDDSQLPKDRFSAERLKGVDSTLKIQPAKLEDSAVYLCASSLDLGLHEQYFGPGTRLTVT.

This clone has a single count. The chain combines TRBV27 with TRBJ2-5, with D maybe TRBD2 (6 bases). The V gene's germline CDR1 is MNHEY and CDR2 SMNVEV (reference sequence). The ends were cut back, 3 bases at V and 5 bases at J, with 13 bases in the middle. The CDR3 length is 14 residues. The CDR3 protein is CASSLLSGGETQYF. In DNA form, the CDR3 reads TGTGCCAGCAGTTTGTTAAGTGGAGGGGAGACCCAGTACTTC.

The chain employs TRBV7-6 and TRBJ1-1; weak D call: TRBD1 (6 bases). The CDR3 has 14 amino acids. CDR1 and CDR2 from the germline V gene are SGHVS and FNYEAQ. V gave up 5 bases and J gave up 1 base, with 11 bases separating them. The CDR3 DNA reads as TGTGCCAGCAGCGCGGGGGCCGCGAACACTGAAGCTTTCTTT. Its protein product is CASSAGAANTEAFF.

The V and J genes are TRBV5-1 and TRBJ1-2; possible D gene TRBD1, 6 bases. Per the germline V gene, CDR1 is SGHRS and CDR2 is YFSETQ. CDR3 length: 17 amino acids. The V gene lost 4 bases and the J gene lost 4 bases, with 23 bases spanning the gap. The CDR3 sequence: CASSQFSGTTTSYGYTF. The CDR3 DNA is TGCGCCAGCAGCCAATTTTCCGGGACAACTACCTCCTATGGCTACACCTTC.

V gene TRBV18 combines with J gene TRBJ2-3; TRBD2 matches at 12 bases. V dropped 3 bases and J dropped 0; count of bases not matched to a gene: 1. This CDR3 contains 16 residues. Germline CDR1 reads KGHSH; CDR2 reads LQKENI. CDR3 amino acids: CASSPGTSGSTDTQYF. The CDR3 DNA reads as TGTGCCAGCTCACCTGGGACTAGCGGGAGCACAGATACGCAGTATTTT.

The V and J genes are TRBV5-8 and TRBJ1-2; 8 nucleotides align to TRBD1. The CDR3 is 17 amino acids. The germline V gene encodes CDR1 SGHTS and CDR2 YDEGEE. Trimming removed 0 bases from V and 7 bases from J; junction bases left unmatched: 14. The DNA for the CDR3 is TGTGCCAGCAGCTTGGCGGTGACAGGGGTACAGAGGGGTGGCTACACCTTC. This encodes CASSLAVTGVQRGGYTF.